The rows below give T cell receptor beta chains drawn from one sample of a study of blood T cell repertoires in COVID-19. Method: immunoSEQ multiplex PCR; TCRdb's copy keeps in-frame clones and lacks some. The sample includes roughly 400,000 clones, roughly 89% of them seen just once. The sequenced sample was PBMCs or T cells enriched from blood (not recorded which). These receptors were taken from a woman aged 45 to 65 who had recovered from COVID-19. Both conserved end residues are part of each CDR3. A D gene is named only where the DNA matches it firmly. Not all rows give a size; the values are once, few, many and, for expanded clones, a class.

D gene,clone size,V gene,J gene,CDR3 protein,CDR3 DNA
NA,NA,TRBV5-8,TRBJ2-1,CASSLVEAYNEQFF,TGTGCCAGCAGCTTGGTGGAGGCCTACAATGAGCAGTTCTTC
TRBD1,NA,TRBV3-1/TRBV3-2,TRBJ1-2,CASSQRSMTGGSDSPTCGYTF,TGTGCCAGCAGCCAGAGAAGCATGACAGGGGGTTCCGACAGCCCTACATGCGGCTACACCTTC
TRBD2,NA,TRBV4-1,TRBJ2-3,CASSQTVSGGYTDTQYF,TGCGCCAGCAGCCAAACAGTTAGCGGGGGGTACACAGATACGCAGTATTTT
NA,few,TRBV7-9,TRBJ1-5,CASSLAEGPQHF,TGTGCCAGCAGCTTAGCAGAGGGGCCCCAGCATTTT
NA,few,TRBV28,TRBJ1-2,CASRGQGSTNYGYTF,TGTGCCAGCAGGGGGCAGGGGTCAACTAACTATGGCTACACCTTC
TRBD1,NA,TRBV6-2/TRBV6-3,TRBJ1-1,CASSPIRPGQVMSTEAFF,TGTGCCAGCAGTCCAATCAGACCGGGACAGGTTATGAGCACTGAAGCTTTCTTT
TRBD1,NA,TRBV6-5,TRBJ2-7,CASRPTTGNYEQYF,TGTGCCAGCAGACCCACGACAGGGAACTACGAGCAGTACTTC
NA,NA,TRBV15,TRBJ1-6,CATSRVIYNSPLHF,TGTGCCACCAGCAGAGTTATCTATAATTCACCCCTCCACTTT
TRBD1,NA,TRBV7-9,TRBJ1-2,CASSLNWDRGDYGYTF,TGTGCCAGCAGCCTTAATTGGGACAGGGGGGACTATGGCTACACCTTC
TRBD2,few,TRBV7-9,TRBJ2-5,CASSLEASGGARRTQYF,TGTGCCAGCAGCTTAGAGGCTAGCGGGGGAGCTCGAAGGACCCAGTACTTC
TRBD1,NA,TRBV10-2,TRBJ1-1,CARTDRDTEAFF,TGCGCCAGAACTGACAGGGACACTGAAGCTTTCTTT
NA,NA,TRBV7-3,TRBJ1-2,CASSLAGRGGYTF,TGTGCCAGCAGCTTAGCGGGCAGGGGTGGCTACACCTTC
NA,many,TRBV5-1,TRBJ2-3,CASRYSGTGTDTQYF,TGCGCCAGCAGATATTCGGGAACTGGGACAGATACGCAGTATTTT
NA,NA,TRBV19,TRBJ2-1,CASSGQYNEQFF,TGTGCCAGTAGCGGACAGTACAATGAGCAGTTCTTC
NA,NA,TRBV7-2,TRBJ1-2,CASSLDNEQGYTF,TGTGCCAGCAGCTTGGACAACGAGCAAGGCTACACCTTC
NA,NA,TRBV3-1/TRBV3-2,TRBJ1-1,CASSQGYGRRVAVNTEAFF,TGTGCCAGCAGCCAAGGGTATGGTCGGAGGGTGGCTGTAAACACTGAAGCTTTCTTT
NA,NA,TRBV7-8,TRBJ2-1,CASSFAGEGRFF,TGTGCCAGCAGCTTTGCAGGGGAAGGACGGTTCTTC
NA,few,TRBV5-6,TRBJ1-3,CASSFRDQYRSGNTIYF,TGTGCCAGCAGCTTCAGGGATCAGTATCGCTCTGGAAACACCATATATTTT
NA,NA,TRBV18,TRBJ1-1,CASSPVPSRVGNTEAFF,TGTGCCAGCTCACCAGTCCCTTCACGGGTGGGGAACACTGAAGCTTTCTTT
TRBD1,few,TRBV30,TRBJ2-2,CAWSVGQGSGELFF,TGTGCCTGGAGTGTAGGACAGGGGTCCGGGGAGCTGTTTTTT
NA,NA,TRBV14,TRBJ1-1,CASTVLNTEAFF,TGTGCCAGCACGGTTTTGAACACTGAAGCTTTCTTT
NA,NA,TRBV19,TRBJ1-2,CASSITTVGYTF,TGTGCCAGTAGTATCACTACGGTTGGCTACACCTTC
NA,NA,TRBV3-1/TRBV3-2,TRBJ2-1,CASSHATNEQFF,TGTGCCAGCAGCCACGCGACTAATGAGCAGTTCTTC
TRBD1,once,TRBV27,TRBJ1-1,CASSRTTGTGSIVAFF,TGTGCCAGCAGTCGAACAACCGGGACAGGGTCTATTGTAGCTTTCTTT
NA,NA,TRBV29-1,TRBJ1-1,CSVDIGETEAFF,TGCAGCGTTGATATCGGGGAAACTGAAGCTTTCTTT
NA,NA,TRBV9,TRBJ2-3,CASSVGAPPTDTQYF,TGTGCCAGCAGCGTTGGAGCCCCCCCGACAGATACGCAGTATTTT
TRBD1,NA,TRBV19,TRBJ1-1,CASSEKQGTTEAFF,TGTGCCAGTAGTGAAAAACAGGGGACCACTGAAGCTTTCTTT
NA,NA,TRBV7-8,TRBJ2-3,CASSPQGFRTDTQYF,TGTGCCAGCAGCCCGCAGGGTTTTCGGACAGATACGCAGTATTTT
TRBD2,NA,TRBV28,TRBJ2-1,CASSNPGLAGNEQFF,TGTGCCAGCAGCAATCCGGGACTAGCGGGTAATGAGCAGTTCTTC
TRBD1,NA,TRBV5-6,TRBJ2-3,CASRRDRRADTQYF,TGTGCCAGCAGGCGGGACAGGCGGGCAGATACGCAGTATTTT
NA,NA,TRBV18,TRBJ1-5,CASSPVSLEPMHQPQHF,TGTGCCAGCTCACCGGTGAGCCTGGAGCCAATGCATCAGCCCCAGCATTTT
NA,NA,TRBV5-1,TRBJ1-4,CASSAGVGVEKLFF,TGCGCCAGCAGCGCAGGGGTTGGTGTTGAAAAACTGTTTTTT
TRBD1,NA,TRBV7-2,TRBJ1-3,CASRITSGTGANTIYF,TGTGCCAGCAGGATTACCTCCGGGACAGGGGCTAACACCATATATTTT
NA,NA,TRBV11-2,TRBJ1-3,CASSIQRPSGNTIYF,TGTGCCAGCAGCATTCAGAGGCCCTCTGGAAACACCATATATTTT
NA,NA,TRBV6-4,TRBJ1-6,CASSWTQGSPLHF,TGTGCCAGCAGTTGGACTCAGGGGTCACCCCTCCACTTT
NA,NA,TRBV9,TRBJ1-1,CASRSLQLEAFF,TGTGCCAGCAGAAGCCTCCAACTTGAAGCTTTCTTT
NA,NA,TRBV15,TRBJ1-2,CATSRDVLGSAGSGYTF,TGTGCCACCAGCAGAGACGTATTAGGCTCTGCGGGGTCTGGCTACACCTTC
NA,NA,TRBV3-1/TRBV3-2,TRBJ1-2,CASSPSGPRSYGYTF,TGTGCCAGCAGCCCTTCCGGCCCGCGGAGCTATGGCTACACCTTC
NA,NA,TRBV4-2,TRBJ2-2,CASSQDGGRDTGELFF,TGTGCCAGCAGCCAAGATGGCGGGCGGGACACCGGGGAGCTGTTTTTT